This T cell receptor beta chain was observed in a study of cytomegalovirus exposure and HLA in healthy donors. Overall study results and limits: Productive rates of about 90% or about 30% were seen for most TCR beta V segments in an earlier analysis. TCR beta sequences reportedly predicted most subjects' HLA-A and HLA-B alleles accurately.

This PCR relied on a set of 60 Vbeta primers and 13 Jbeta primers. Sequencing used immunoSEQ multiplex PCR; TCRdb keeps in-frame clones, though not all of them. Its table lists some 60,000 clones. With V trimmed by 4 bases and J by 1 base, 5 bases remained unmatched. Looked up from germline, CDR1 is SGHDN and CDR2 is FVKESK. The CDR3 covers 16 residues. In the case of this clone: Antigen unknown. Other nucleotide sequences from this sample produce the same CDR3.

J is TRBJ2-2 and V is TRBV14, with 8 nucleotides matching TRBD1. Sequences were obtained from PBMCs. This receptor was identified in a male donor in good health and CMV-seronegative. The DNA of the CDR3 is TGTGCCAGCAGCCCCGACAGGGGCCTGAACACCGGGGAGCTGTTTTTT. The encoded protein is CASSPDRGLNTGELFF.